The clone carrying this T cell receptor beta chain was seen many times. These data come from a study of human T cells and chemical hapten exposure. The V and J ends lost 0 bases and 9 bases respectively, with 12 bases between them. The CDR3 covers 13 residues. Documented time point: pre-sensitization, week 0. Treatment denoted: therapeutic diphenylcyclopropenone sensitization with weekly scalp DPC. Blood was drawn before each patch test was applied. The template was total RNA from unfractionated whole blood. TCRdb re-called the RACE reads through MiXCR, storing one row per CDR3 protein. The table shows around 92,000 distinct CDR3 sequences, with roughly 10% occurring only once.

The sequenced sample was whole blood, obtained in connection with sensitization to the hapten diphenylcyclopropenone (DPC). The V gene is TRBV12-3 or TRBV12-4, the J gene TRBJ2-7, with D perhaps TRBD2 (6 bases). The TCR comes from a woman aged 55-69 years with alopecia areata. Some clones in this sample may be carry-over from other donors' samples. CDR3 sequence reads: CASSLARQGGQYF. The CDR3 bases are TGTGCCAGCAGTTTAGCTCGTCAGGGAGGGCAGTACTTC.